This section outlines one T cell receptor beta chain sequence together with its context. The CDR3 loop spans 17 amino acids. Between the trimmed V and J ends, which lost 2 bases and 0 bases, there was a span of 14 bases. Germline V gives CDR1 LNHDA, CDR2 SQIVND (reference sequence). Using RNA transcripts as the source, TCR beta CDR3 regions were amplified. TCR CDR3 underwent first-round RT-PCR with the HTBI primer set. TCRdb reanalysed the multiplex PCR reads using MiXCR and keeps one entry per CDR3 protein. The sample has 450,000 to 500,000 distinct CDR3 sequences; around a fifth are singletons. This entry is derived from a study of T cells in Graves' hyperthyroidism and ophthalmopathy.

The J gene is TRBJ2-1, the V gene TRBV19; D is undetermined. The sequence was obtained from a woman in her 70s with Graves' ophthalmopathy. Sequences were obtained from blood. This CDR3 reads CASSISPLVISYNEQFF. The CDR3 bases are TGTGCCAGTAGTATAAGTCCTCTGGTGATCTCCTACAATGAGCAGTTCTTC.